The 26 T cell receptor beta chains given below trace back to one sample, sequenced in a study of cytomegalovirus exposure and HLA in healthy donors. Use of 60 Vbeta and 13 Jbeta primers characterized the PCR. Using immunoSEQ multiplex PCR, the repertoire was profiled, and TCRdb retains in-frame clones only, with some absent. Among approximately 33,000 clones, 53% were seen once, and the ten largest hold more than 5%. Specimen: PBMCs. All receptors derive from a woman in her forties in good health and CMV-seropositive.

Only a few counts were recorded for this clone. The chain is built from TRBV9 and TRBJ2-1; 8 bases agree with TRBD2. The CDR3 runs to 16 residues. J was trimmed by 4 bases and V by 0 bases; bases with no gene match: 6. Germline CDR1 reads SGDLS; CDR2 reads YYNGEE. The CDR3 DNA sequence: TGTGCCAGCAGCGTAGTAGAGCGGGGGAATTACAATGAGCAGTTCTTC. Translated: CASSVVERGNYNEQFF.

The V gene is TRBV29-1, the J gene TRBJ2-1; D call uncertain. V gave up 2 bases and J gave up 8 bases, with 16 bases separating them. The germline V gene has CDR1 SQVTM and CDR2 ANQGSEA. The CDR3 runs to 14 residues. The CDR3 is CSVESARSVDEQFF. The CDR3 DNA reads as TGCAGCGTTGAATCCGCCAGATCAGTGGATGAGCAGTTCTTC.

This clone is medium-sized within its sample. The V call is TRBV7-9, the J call TRBJ2-1, with 13 nucleotides matching TRBD2. J gave up 9 bases and V 2 bases, and 13 bases lay outside the gene matches. The germline V gene encodes CDR1 SEHNR and CDR2 FQNEAQ (reference sequence). The CDR3 spans 18 residues. CDR3 coding DNA: TGTGCCAGCAGCTTATTGGCCGGCGGGACTAGCGGGGCCCTTGAGCAGTTCTTC. Amino acid sequence: CASSLLAGGTSGALEQFF.

The chain joins TRBV5-1 to TRBJ1-6, with TRBD1 matching 7 bases. Looked up from germline, CDR1 is SGHRS and CDR2 is YFSETQ. The CDR3 is 13 residues long. The ends lost 3 bases at V and 10 bases at J; junction bases unmatched: 4. CDR3 sequence (DNA): TGCGCCAGCAGCTCAGACAGGGACTCACCCCTCCACTTT. Translating it yields CASSSDRDSPLHF.

This chain connects TRBV9 to TRBJ2-2; D gene ambiguous. The CDR3 runs 12 residues. V was cut by 4 bases and J by 5 bases, with 6 bases left in between. Germline CDR1 is SGDLS and CDR2 is YYNGEE. CDR3 in amino acids: CASSPRTGELFF. As DNA, the CDR3 is TGTGCCAGCAGCCCCAGGACCGGGGAGCTGTTTTTT.

The sample holds a few counts of this clone. V and J are TRBV28 and TRBJ1-1; D gene uncertain. The CDR3 consists of 16 residues. Trimming removed 7 bases at V and 0 bases at J, with 18 bases between. The germline V gene has CDR1 MDHEN and CDR2 SYDVKM. In DNA form, the CDR3 reads TGTGCCAGCAAAACCTTCAAGAACACGCTGAACACTGAAGCTTTCTTT. Amino acid sequence: CASKTFKNTLNTEAFF. Variable domain in full (rest from reference TRBV28 and TRBJ1-1): DVKVTQSSRYLVKRTGEKVFLECVQDMDHENMFWYRQDPGLGLRLIYFSYDVKMKEKGDIPEGYSVSREKKERFSLILESASTNQTSMYLCASKTFKNTLNTEAFFGQGTRLTVV.

This clone was found a few times. V and J are TRBV10-3 and TRBJ1-2; D is possibly TRBD1 (5 bases). V lost 0 bases and J lost 1, with 15 bases in between. The CDR3 is 17 amino acids. Germline V gene lookup returns CDR1 ENHRY and CDR2 SYGVKD. The CDR3 DNA reads as TGTGCCATCAGTGAGTCGAGGGACGGGGGTCTTAACTATGGCTACACCTTC. It encodes CAISESRDGGLNYGYTF.

V and J are TRBV18 and TRBJ2-6; unclear D gene. V lost 3 bases to trimming and J lost 4 bases, with 4 bases between them. This CDR3 is 13 amino acids long. Germline V lookup: CDR1 KGHSH, CDR2 LQKENI. CDR3 loop: CASSPGGANVLTF. The CDR3, as DNA: TGTGCCAGCTCACCGGGCGGGGCCAACGTCCTGACTTTC.

The gene calls are TRBV10-1 and TRBJ1-2; D is possibly TRBD1 (6 bases). Germline V CDR1 and CDR2: WNHNN, SYGVQD (reference sequence). The CDR3 runs 13 residues. V lost 2 bases, J lost 4 bases, and 8 bases lay in between. DNA for the CDR3: TGCGCCAGCAGTGAGGGCAGGGGCTATGGCTACACCTTC. It encodes CASSEGRGYGYTF.

A few counts support this clone. The rearrangement joins TRBV4-1 to TRBJ2-2; TRBD1 might be the D (6 bases). V was clipped by 1 base and J by 3 bases, with 12 bases between them. The CDR3 length is 16 residues. Germline V gene lookup returns CDR1 MGHRA and CDR2 YSYEKL. The CDR3, as DNA: TGCGCCAGCAGCCAAGCATGGACAGAGGACACCGGGGAGCTGTTTTTT. Residues: CASSQAWTEDTGELFF.

The chain employs TRBV6-5 and TRBJ1-6, with TRBD1 as a possible D gene (5 bases). Trimming shortened V by 7 bases and J by 8 bases, and 15 bases separated the two germline ends. This CDR3 is built from 14 residues. The germline V gene encodes CDR1 MNHEY and CDR2 SVGAGI. Written as DNA, the CDR3 is TGTGCCAGCAAGGACGGGGGTCGGGATTCACCCCTCCACTTT. Encoded protein: CASKDGGRDSPLHF.

The chain uses TRBV9 and TRBJ1-5, with 7 bases lining up with TRBD1. This CDR3 is 16 amino acids long. The germline gives CDR1 SGDLS, CDR2 YYNGEE. V gave up 0 bases and J gave up 2 bases; unmatched junction bases: 5. CDR3 loop: CASSVGQGGGNQPQHF. CDR3 nucleotides: TGTGCCAGCAGCGTAGGGCAGGGGGGAGGCAATCAGCCCCAGCATTTT.

The CDR3 is CASSLDTGGFYGYTF. The CDR3 bases are TGTGCCAGCAGCTTAGACACAGGGGGCTTCTATGGCTACACCTTC. This chain links TRBV7-2 with TRBJ1-2; the match to TRBD1 covers 9 bases. V shed 1 base, J shed 4 bases, and the junction held 4 bases outside the gene matches. The CDR3 loop spans 15 amino acids. Germline lookup yields CDR1 SGHTA and CDR2 FQGNSA.

This clone was seen only a few times. J is TRBJ1-2 and V is TRBV2; 7 positions agree with TRBD1. This CDR3 comprises 14 residues. Germline values: CDR1 SNHLY, CDR2 FYNNEI. The V gene end was trimmed by 7 bases and the J gene end by 6 bases; junction bases not matched to a gene: 11. The CDR3 sequence is CASTDREPLNGYTF. CDR3 nucleotides: TGTGCCAGCACCGACAGGGAACCCCTGAATGGCTACACCTTC.

This chain joins TRBV7-9 and TRBJ2-6, with no clear D. The CDR3 runs to 16 residues. The germline V and J ends were trimmed by 5 bases and 1 base, with 12 bases remaining between them. Germline V gives CDR1 SEHNR, CDR2 FQNEAQ (reference sequence). CDR3 residues: CASSQLTGSGANVLTF. CDR3 in DNA: TGTGCCAGCAGCCAGTTAACCGGGTCTGGGGCCAACGTCCTGACTTTC. The entire variable domain, with the rest obtained from reference TRBV7-9 and TRBJ2-6, is as follows: DTGVSQNPRHKITKRGQNVTFRCDPISEHNRLYWYRQTLGQGPEFLTYFQNEAQLEKSRLLSDRFSAERPKGSFSTLEIQRTEQGDSAMYLCASSQLTGSGANVLTFGAGSRLTVL.

This clone turned up a few times. The same CDR3 arises from other DNA sequences in this sample as well. The chain links TRBV7-6 to TRBJ2-5, with D unclear. The germline V and J ends were trimmed by 1 base and 5 bases, with 5 bases remaining between them. This CDR3 has 12 amino acids. Germline V gene data show CDR1 as SGHVS and CDR2 as FNYEAQ. DNA for the CDR3: TGTGCCAGCAGCTTAGGGGCGGAGACCCAGTACTTC. It yields the protein CASSLGAETQYF.

This clone was recorded at least ten times. The chain uses TRBV7-9 and TRBJ1-5; D unresolved. Germline lookup yields CDR1 SEHNR and CDR2 FQNEAQ (reference sequence). This CDR3 contains 13 residues. The V and J ends lost 4 bases and 2 bases respectively, with 6 bases between them. The CDR3 loop is CASSSLGNQPQHF. In DNA form, the CDR3 reads TGTGCCAGCAGCTCCCTTGGCAATCAGCCCCAGCATTTT.

The CDR3 nucleotides are TGTGCCTGGAGTGTAATGGGGGACAGACTACAAGAGACCCAGTACTTC. Protein sequence: CAWSVMGDRLQETQYF. The rearrangement uses TRBV30 and TRBJ2-5; 7 bases fit TRBD1. The CDR3 is 16 amino acids. With V trimmed by 0 bases and J by 2 bases, 9 bases remained unmatched. Germline V gene lookup returns CDR1 GTSNPN and CDR2 SVGIG (reference sequence).

This clone was picked up a small number of times. The chain employs TRBV18 and TRBJ2-2; 13 positions match TRBD2. Trimming cost V 2 bases and J 5 bases; bases outside gene matches: 2. The CDR3 runs 16 residues. Per the germline V gene, CDR1 is KGHSH and CDR2 is LQKENI. CDR3: CASSPGLAGETGELFF. The CDR3 DNA is TGTGCCAGCTCACCAGGACTAGCGGGGGAGACCGGGGAGCTGTTTTTT. Based on the CDR3 plus reference TRBV18 and TRBJ2-2, the full variable domain is NAGVMQNPRHLVRRRGQEARLRCSPMKGHSHVYWYRQLPEEGLKFMVYLQKENIIDESGMPKERFSAEFPKEGPSILRIQQVVRGDSAAYFCASSPGLAGETGELFFGEGSRLTVL.

This clone has ten or more counts. CDR3 region: CASSSPGGAEWTNEKLFF. The CDR3 nucleotides read TGTGCCAGCAGCTCACCAGGGGGCGCTGAATGGACTAATGAAAAACTGTTTTTT. This rearrangement joins TRBV7-6 to TRBJ1-4; 8 bases are shared with TRBD1. Germline lookup yields CDR1 SGHVS and CDR2 FNYEAQ. J gave up 2 bases and V 4 bases, and 12 bases lay outside the gene matches. The CDR3 is made up of 18 amino acids.

The gene calls are TRBV6-4 and TRBJ2-1; TRBD1 matches 7 bases. CDR3 length: 14 amino acids. J was trimmed by 7 bases and V by 4 bases; bases with no gene match: 7. Germline assignment: CDR1 MRHNA and CDR2 SNTAGT. CDR3: CASSGTGESNEQFF. Here the CDR3 DNA reads TGTGCCAGCAGTGGTACAGGGGAAAGTAATGAGCAGTTCTTC.

The J gene is TRBJ2-5, the V gene TRBV7-8; D is uncertain. V shed 4 bases and J shed 3 bases, with 15 bases lying between them. CDR1 and CDR2 (germline): SGHVS, FQNEAQ. This CDR3 has 15 residues. The CDR3, as DNA: TGTGCCAGCAGCTCCATAGCTGTGGTTAAAGAGACCCAGTACTTC. Protein sequence: CASSSIAVVKETQYF.

The V call is TRBV19, the J call TRBJ1-1; the D is unclear. The CDR3 is made up of 12 amino acids. Germline values: CDR1 LNHDA, CDR2 SQIVND (reference sequence). The germline V and J ends were trimmed by 1 base and 7 bases, with 7 bases remaining between them. Here the CDR3 DNA reads TGTGCCAGTAGTATAGGCGTTAGTGAAGCTTTCTTT. Its protein product is CASSIGVSEAFF.

The chain combines TRBV6-1 with TRBJ2-3, with TRBD2 matching over 9 bases. With 4 bases clipped from V and 6 bases from J, the junction kept 11 bases outside the gene matches. CDR1 and CDR2 (germline): MNHNS, SASEGT. This CDR3 is 16 amino acids long. CDR3 region: CASSVSGGGGSDTQYF. In DNA form, the CDR3 reads TGTGCCAGCAGTGTCTCTGGCGGGGGGGGATCTGATACGCAGTATTTT.

This clone was detected only a few times. V usage is TRBV6-1 and J usage is TRBJ1-1; no clear D gene. There are 11 residues in the CDR3. Per germline, CDR1 MNHNS and CDR2 SASEGT. V lost 7 bases to trimming and J lost 1 base, with 4 bases between them. CDR3 amino acids: CASTGNTEAFF. The CDR3 DNA sequence: TGTGCCAGCACAGGGAACACTGAAGCTTTCTTT.

The V and J genes are TRBV6-4 and TRBJ2-7; TRBD2 might be the D (6 bases). The germline V and J ends were trimmed by 4 bases and 0 bases, with 16 bases remaining between them. CDR1 MRHNA and CDR2 SNTAGT come from the germline V gene. The CDR3 consists of 16 residues. CDR3 amino acids: CASSVEAGASSYEQYF. The CDR3 DNA reads as TGTGCCAGCAGTGTTGAAGCGGGCGCAAGCTCCTACGAGCAGTACTTC.